This section outlines one T cell receptor (beta chain) sequence together with its context. This specimen comes from a study of blood T cell repertoires in COVID-19. For the study at large: The study drew acute and convalescent COVID-19 samples from the United States, Italy and Spain. The cDNA or gDNA used as material had been derived from T cells, B-cell-depleted T cells, or PBMCs.

Under the authors' procedure: Nucleated cell number was recorded as an estimate derived from reference gene primer amplification. Method: immunoSEQ multiplex PCR; TCRdb's copy keeps in-frame clones and lacks some. V and J calls plus clone size are reproduced from that table; the DNA served to infer D and trimming. In the table there are approximately 230,000 clones, nearly 90% of which are singletons. Input material: peripheral blood. This clonotype originated in a man aged 18 to 30 with active or convalescent COVID-19.

CDR3 sequence (DNA): TGTGCCAGCAGTGAGGTGAGACACCCAGCCAAAAACATTCAGTACTTC. It translates to CASSEVRHPAKNIQYF. The chain recombines TRBV2 with TRBJ2-4; no reliable D call. Trimming shortened V by 3 bases and J by 0 bases, and 12 bases separated the two germline ends. The germline gives CDR1 SNHLY, CDR2 FYNNEI. CDR3 length: 16 residues.